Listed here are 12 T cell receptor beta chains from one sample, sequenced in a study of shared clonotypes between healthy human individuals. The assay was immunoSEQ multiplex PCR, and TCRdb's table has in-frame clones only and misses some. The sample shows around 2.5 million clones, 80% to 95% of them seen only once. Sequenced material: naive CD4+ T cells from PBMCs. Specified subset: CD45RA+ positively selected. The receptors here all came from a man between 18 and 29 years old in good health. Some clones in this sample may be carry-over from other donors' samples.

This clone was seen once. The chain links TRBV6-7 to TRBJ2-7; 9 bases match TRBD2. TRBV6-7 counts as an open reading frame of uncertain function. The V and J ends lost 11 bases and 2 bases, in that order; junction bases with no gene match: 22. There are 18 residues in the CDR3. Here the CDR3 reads CAPLAGIPAFSNTYEQYF. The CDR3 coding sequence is TGTGCCCCCCTAGCGGGGATTCCTGCCTTCTCGAATACCTACGAGCAGTACTTC.

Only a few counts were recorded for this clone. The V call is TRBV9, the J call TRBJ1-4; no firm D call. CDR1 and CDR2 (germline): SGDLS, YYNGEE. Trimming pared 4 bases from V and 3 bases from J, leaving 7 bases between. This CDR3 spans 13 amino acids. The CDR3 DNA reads TGTGCCAGCAGCTCGGGGTCTAATGAAAAACTGTTTTTT. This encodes CASSSGSNEKLFF.

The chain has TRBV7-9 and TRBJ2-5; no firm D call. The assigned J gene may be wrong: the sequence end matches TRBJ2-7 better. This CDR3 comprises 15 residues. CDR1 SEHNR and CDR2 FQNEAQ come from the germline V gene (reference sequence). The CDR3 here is CASSFYTLVGNEQYF. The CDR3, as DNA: TGTGCCAGCAGCTTTTATACCCTCGTAGGGAACGAGCAGTACTTC.

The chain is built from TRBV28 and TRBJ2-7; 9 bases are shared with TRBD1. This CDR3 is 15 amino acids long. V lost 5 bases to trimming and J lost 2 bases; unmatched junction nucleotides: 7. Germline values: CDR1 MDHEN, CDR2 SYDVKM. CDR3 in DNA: TGTGCCAGCAGTCCACAGGGGGCATATACCTACGAGCAGTACTTC. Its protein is CASSPQGAYTYEQYF.

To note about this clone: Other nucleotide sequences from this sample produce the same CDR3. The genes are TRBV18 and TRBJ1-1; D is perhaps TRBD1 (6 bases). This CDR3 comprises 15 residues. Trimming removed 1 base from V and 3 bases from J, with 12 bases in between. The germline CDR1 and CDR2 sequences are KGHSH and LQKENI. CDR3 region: CASSPRGGRDTEAFF. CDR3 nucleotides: TGTGCCAGCTCACCACGGGGGGGCAGGGACACTGAAGCTTTCTTT.

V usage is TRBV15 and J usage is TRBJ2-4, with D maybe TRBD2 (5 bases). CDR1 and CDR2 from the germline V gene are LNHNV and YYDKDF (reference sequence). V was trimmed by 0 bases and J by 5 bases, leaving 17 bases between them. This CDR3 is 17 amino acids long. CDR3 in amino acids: CATSRDWKVLVQNIQYF. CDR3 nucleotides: TGTGCCACCAGCAGAGATTGGAAAGTACTAGTCCAAAACATTCAGTACTTC.

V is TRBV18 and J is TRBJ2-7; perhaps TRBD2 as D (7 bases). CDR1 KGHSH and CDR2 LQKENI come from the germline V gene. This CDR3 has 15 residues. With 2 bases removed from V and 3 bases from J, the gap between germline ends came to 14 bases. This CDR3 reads CASSPGGGRVYEQYF. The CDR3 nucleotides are TGTGCCAGCTCACCAGGGGGGGGCCGTGTCTACGAGCAGTACTTC.

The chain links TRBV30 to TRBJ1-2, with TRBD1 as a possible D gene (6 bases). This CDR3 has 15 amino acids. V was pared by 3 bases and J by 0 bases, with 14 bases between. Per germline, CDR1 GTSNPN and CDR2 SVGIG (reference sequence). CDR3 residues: CAWSVTGPANYGYTF. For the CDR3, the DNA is TGTGCCTGGAGCGTGACAGGCCCAGCTAACTATGGCTACACCTTC. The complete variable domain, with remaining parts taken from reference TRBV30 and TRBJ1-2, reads SQTIHQWPATLVQPVGSPLSLECTVEGTSNPNLYWYRQAAGRGLQLLFYSVGIGQISSEVPQNLSASRPQDRQFILSSKKLLLSDSGFYLCAWSVTGPANYGYTFGSGTRLTVV.

The CDR3 region is CASSICAWDEDTQYF. The CDR3 nucleotides are TGTGCCAGCAGCATATGTGCGTGGGATGAAGATACGCAGTATTTT. This chain joins TRBV21-1 and TRBJ2-3. TRBV21-1 is a pseudogene segment. The CDR3 is made up of 15 amino acids.

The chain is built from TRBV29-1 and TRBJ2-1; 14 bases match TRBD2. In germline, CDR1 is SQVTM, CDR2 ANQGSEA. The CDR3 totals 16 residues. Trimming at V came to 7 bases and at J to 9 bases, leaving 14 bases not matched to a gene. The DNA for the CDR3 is TGCAGCGCCGGCGGTGGGGGGACTAGCGGGAGTTCTGAGCAGTTCTTC. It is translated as CSAGGGGTSGSSEQFF.

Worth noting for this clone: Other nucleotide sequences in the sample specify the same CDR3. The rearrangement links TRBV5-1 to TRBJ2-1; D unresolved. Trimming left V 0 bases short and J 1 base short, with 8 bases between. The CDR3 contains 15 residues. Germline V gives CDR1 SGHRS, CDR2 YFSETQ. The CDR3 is CASSLDAASYNEQFF. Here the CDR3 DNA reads TGCGCCAGCAGCTTGGATGCGGCATCCTACAATGAGCAGTTCTTC.

The CDR3 here is CASSHGRNQETQYF. The CDR3 region has the DNA TGTGCCAGCAGCCATGGGCGGAACCAAGAGACCCAGTACTTC. The chain employs TRBV4-2 and TRBJ2-5; D gene uncertain. CDR1 is LGHNA and CDR2 is YNFKEQ in the germline V gene. This CDR3 comprises 14 residues. Trimming took 3 bases from V and 0 from J, leaving 8 bases between them.